The source of this T cell receptor (beta chain) is a study of shared clonotypes between healthy human individuals (dated by TCRdb to the early 2020s). About the full investigation: The cohort included three men and a couple of women between 18 and 49 years of age. For each donor, CD4 naive and CD4 memory were each given three plates, CD8 naive was given two plates, and CD8 memory was given one plate. To estimate repertoire size and how much clonotype sharing occurs between individuals, the study deeply sequenced the blood TCR repertoires of several healthy adults. Libraries were prepared and TCR repertoires were sequenced by different laboratories using diverse techniques, in order to increase sequencing depth and limit assay-specific biases. Per donor, leukapheresis produced somewhere between about 0.9 and 9.5 billion PBMCs. Overall study outcomes, separate from this receptor: Rarefaction of sorted-subset datasets indicated incomplete sequencing despite the large sequencing depth. The genetic and exposure-history diversity represented was limited by the small number of donors. Naive subsets generally had larger estimated clonotype richness than memory subsets. Sharing across a few donors was observed for around 4.8% of naive CD4, 3% to 3.5% of naive CD8, 2% to 2.5% of memory CD4, and roughly 0.4% of memory CD8 clonotypes. Sampling was restricted to blood, and TCR repertoires in tissues likely differ from the TCR repertoires found in blood. Based on pairwise subsampling, the degree of clonotype sharing among donors was expected to be affected by sequencing depth. Compared with non-shared clonotypes, clonotypes shared by all four sorted-subset donors had higher generation probabilities.

Of note for this clone: Its antigen remains unidentified. No much larger clone exists at a distance of one base, and base qualities are not known.

The donors were healthy, HIV-negative adults who had no recently reported acute infections or vaccinations. Only Caucasian adults living in Nashville, Tennessee, USA were represented among the donors. Magnetic negative selection was used to enrich CD4+ T cells, after which naive cells were positively selected on CD45RA and the negative fraction became the memory subset. Blood was collected by leukapheresis, and PBMCs were isolated by Ficoll-Histopaque density gradient centrifugation and then cryopreserved in liquid nitrogen vapor phase. Analytical flow cytometry was used to check the purity and quantity of every magnetically sorted T cell population. Genomic DNA was isolated from each sorted fraction and quantified by UV absorbance on a Nanodrop 2000c. TCR CDR3 regions were amplified from genomic DNA by multiplex PCR using the deep immunoSEQ assay. Genomic DNA extracted from each cell subset was distributed evenly over all wells of several immunoSEQ 96-well plates, and each plate served as one replicate. Each replicate PCR for sorted subsets received around 210 ng genomic DNA, equal to tens of thousands of T cell genomes. Purified libraries were measured with a Qubit 3.0 fluorometer, size-checked on a Bioanalyzer 2100, and measured again with the KAPA Library Quantification kit. Every immunoSEQ 96-well plate was sequenced on a separate single-read 150-cycle Illumina NextSeq 550 flow cell. The authors processed their data as follows. Because the immunoSEQ output held only junctional sequences and lacked quality scores, the filtering could not match the filtering applied to full-length reads. To assign V/J genes and CDR3, sequences were annotated using PyIR, a Python wrapper for IgBLAST v1.9, with IMGT germline references. Reads with weak V/J assignments (E-value above 1e-6), missing CDR3, stop codons, out-of-frame junctions, or ambiguous translated residues were removed. V3J clonotypes were defined by identical inferred V gene, J gene, and CDR3 amino acid sequence. To compute the percentage overlap between repertoires, the number of shared unique clonotypes was divided by the size of the smaller repertoire. RTK rarefaction, the Chao1 estimator, and Recon v2.1 estimates of unobserved clonotypes were used to assess repertoire richness. Generation probabilities were computed with OLGA for all TCRbeta clonotypes obtained by the gDNA method from a handful of donors. In its TCRdb copy, this immuneACCESS table keeps in-frame sequences only and misses some clones. Where compared with another copy, unresolved V genes explain less than half of these, and the others have no known cause. For V, J and clone size, that table is used; D and trimming come from the DNA. The sample data list millions of clones, and approximately 93% of these were observed just once. The ten largest clones capture around 0.4% of the sample.

The CDR1 and CDR2 encoded by the germline V gene are SGHDT and YYEEEE. The CDR3 holds 15 amino acids from the cysteine to the phenylalanine. CDR3 DNA only is kept here, 45 bases in frame from base 1. The V end gives up 4 bases and the J end 5 bases, leaving 8 bases in the junction not matched to a gene. This TCR came from a man between 18 and 35 years old in good health. Some clones in this sample may be carry-over from other donors' samples. Sequenced sample: naive CD4+ T cells from PBMCs. The sample's cell subset or site label, in plain terms: CD45RA+ positively selected. The V and J genes are TRBV5-6 and TRBJ2-5, with 10 bases in between that match TRBD1. The CDR3: CASSPKGQGRETQYF. DNA sequence: TGTGCCAGCAGCCCTAAGGGACAGGGGCGTGAGACCCAGTACTTC.